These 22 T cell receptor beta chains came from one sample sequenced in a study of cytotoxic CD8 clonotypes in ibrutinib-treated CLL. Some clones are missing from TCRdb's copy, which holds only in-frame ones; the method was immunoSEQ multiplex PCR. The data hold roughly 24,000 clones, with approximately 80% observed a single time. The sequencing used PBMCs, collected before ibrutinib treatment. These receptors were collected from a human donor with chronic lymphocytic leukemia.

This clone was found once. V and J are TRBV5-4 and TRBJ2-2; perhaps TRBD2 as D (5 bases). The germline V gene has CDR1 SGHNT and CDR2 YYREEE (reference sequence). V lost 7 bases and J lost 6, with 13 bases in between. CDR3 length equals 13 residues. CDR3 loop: CASARERPGELFF. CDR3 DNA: TGTGCCAGCGCGAGGGAGAGGCCCGGGGAGCTGTTTTTT.

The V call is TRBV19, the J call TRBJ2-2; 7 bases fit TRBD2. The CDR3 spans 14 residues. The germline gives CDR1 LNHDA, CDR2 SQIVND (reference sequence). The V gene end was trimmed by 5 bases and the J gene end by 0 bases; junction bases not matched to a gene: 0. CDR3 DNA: TGTGCCAGTAGTCGGGGGGCGAACACCGGGGAGCTGTTTTTT. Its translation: CASSRGANTGELFF.

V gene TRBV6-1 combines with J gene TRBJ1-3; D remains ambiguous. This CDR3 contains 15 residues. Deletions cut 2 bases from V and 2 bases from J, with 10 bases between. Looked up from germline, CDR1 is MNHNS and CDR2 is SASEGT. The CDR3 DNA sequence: TGTGCCAGCAGTGAACTCCCGGCGGCTGGAAACACCATATATTTT. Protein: CASSELPAAGNTIYF.

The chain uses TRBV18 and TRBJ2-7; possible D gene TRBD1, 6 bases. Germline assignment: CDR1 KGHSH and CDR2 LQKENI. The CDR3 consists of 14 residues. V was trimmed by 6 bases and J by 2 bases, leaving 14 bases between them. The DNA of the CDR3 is TGTGCCAGCTCGGCCGGGACAAAGGCCTACGAGCAGTACTTC. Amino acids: CASSAGTKAYEQYF.

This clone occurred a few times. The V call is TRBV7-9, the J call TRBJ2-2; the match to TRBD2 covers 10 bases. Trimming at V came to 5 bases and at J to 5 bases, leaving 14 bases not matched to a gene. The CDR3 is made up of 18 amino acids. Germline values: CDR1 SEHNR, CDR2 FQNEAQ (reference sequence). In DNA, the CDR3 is TGTGCCAGCAGCGGCTCGTCGGGGTTTAGCGGGAGGACCGGGGAGCTGTTTTTT. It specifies CASSGSSGFSGRTGELFF.

Here the CDR3 reads CASSVVPDMNTEAFF. The CDR3, as DNA: TGTGCCAGCAGCGTAGTGCCAGACATGAACACTGAAGCTTTCTTT. This chain links TRBV9 with TRBJ1-1, with no clear D. Germline CDR1 is SGDLS and CDR2 is YYNGEE. This CDR3 is built from 15 residues. Trimming cost V 0 bases and J 0 bases, with 9 bases left between them.

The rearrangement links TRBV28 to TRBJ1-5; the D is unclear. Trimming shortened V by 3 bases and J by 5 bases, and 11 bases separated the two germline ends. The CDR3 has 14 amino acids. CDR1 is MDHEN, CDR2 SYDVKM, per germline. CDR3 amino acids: CASSFLNQDQPQHF. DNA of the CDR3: TGTGCCAGCAGTTTCCTTAACCAGGATCAGCCCCAGCATTTT.

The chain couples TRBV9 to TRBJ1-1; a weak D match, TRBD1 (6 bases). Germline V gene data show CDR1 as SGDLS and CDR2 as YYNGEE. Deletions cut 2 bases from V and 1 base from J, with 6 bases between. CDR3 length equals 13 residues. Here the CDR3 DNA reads TGTGCCAGCAGCGTGACAGGGAACACTGAAGCTTTCTTT. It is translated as CASSVTGNTEAFF.

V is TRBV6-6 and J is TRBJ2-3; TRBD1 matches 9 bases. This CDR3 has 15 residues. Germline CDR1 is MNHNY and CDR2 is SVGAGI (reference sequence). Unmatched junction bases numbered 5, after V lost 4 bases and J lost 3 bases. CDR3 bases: TGTGCCAGCAGTTGGGGGACAGGGACTACAGATACGCAGTATTTT. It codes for CASSWGTGTTDTQYF.

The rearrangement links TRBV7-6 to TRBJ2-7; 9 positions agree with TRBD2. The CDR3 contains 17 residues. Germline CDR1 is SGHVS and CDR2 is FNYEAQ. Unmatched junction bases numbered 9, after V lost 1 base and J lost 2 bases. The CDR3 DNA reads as TGTGCCAGCAGCTTAGGACTTAGCGGGAGTTACCCCTACGAGCAGTACTTC. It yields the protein CASSLGLSGSYPYEQYF.

The CDR3 loop reads CASRSAAVTTF. CDR3 coding DNA: TGTGCCAGCAGGTCCGCCGCAGTGACCACCTTC. This chain connects TRBV6-6 to TRBJ1-2, with D unclear. The CDR3 spans 11 residues. The germline gives CDR1 MNHNY, CDR2 SVGAGI (reference sequence). With 6 bases removed from V and 13 bases from J, the gap between germline ends came to 15 bases.

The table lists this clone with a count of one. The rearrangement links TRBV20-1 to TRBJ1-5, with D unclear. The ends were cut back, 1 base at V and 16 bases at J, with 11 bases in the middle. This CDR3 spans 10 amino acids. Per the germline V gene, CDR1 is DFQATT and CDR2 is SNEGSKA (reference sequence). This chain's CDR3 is CSARGADIHF. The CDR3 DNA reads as TGCAGTGCTAGAGGGGCGGATATACATTTT.

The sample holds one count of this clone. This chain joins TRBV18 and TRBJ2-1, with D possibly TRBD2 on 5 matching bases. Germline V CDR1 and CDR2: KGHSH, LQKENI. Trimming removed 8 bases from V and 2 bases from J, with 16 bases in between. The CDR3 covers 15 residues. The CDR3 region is CASSLTAGTYNEQFF. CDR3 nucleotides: TGTGCCAGCAGTCTTACGGCGGGCACCTACAATGAGCAGTTCTTC.

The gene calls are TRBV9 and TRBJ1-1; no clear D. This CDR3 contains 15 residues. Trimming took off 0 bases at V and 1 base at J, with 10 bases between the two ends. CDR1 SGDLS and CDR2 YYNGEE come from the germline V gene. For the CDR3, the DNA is TGTGCCAGCAGCGTAGGTGGGCGCGCGAACACTGAAGCTTTCTTT. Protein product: CASSVGGRANTEAFF.

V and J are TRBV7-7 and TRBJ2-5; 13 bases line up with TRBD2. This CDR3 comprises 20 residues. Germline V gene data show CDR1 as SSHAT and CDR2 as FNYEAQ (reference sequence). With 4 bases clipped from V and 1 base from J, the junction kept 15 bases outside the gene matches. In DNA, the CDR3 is TGTGCCAGCAGCTATTTCGGACTAGCGGGAGAAGAACGATTCCAAGAGACCCAGTACTTC. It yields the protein CASSYFGLAGEERFQETQYF.

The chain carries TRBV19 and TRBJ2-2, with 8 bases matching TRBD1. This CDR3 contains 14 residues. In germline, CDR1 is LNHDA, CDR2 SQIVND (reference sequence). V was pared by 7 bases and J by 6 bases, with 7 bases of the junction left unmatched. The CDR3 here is CASNRNRGAGELFF. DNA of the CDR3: TGTGCCAGTAATCGAAACAGGGGGGCCGGGGAGCTGTTTTTT.

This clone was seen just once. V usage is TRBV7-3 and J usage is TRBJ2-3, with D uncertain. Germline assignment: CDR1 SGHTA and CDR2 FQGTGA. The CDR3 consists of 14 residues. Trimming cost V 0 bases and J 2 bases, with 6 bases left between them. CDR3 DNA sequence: TGTGCCAGCAGCTTAACCGGCCACACAGATACGCAGTATTTT. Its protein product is CASSLTGHTDTQYF.

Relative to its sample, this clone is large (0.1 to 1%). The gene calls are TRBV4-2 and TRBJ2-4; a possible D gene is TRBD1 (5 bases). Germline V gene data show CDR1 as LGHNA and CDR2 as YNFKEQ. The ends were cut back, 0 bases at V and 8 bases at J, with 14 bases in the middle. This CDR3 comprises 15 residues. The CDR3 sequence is CASSQDKGSVDIQYF. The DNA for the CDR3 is TGTGCCAGCAGCCAAGATAAGGGGTCCGTGGACATTCAGTACTTC.

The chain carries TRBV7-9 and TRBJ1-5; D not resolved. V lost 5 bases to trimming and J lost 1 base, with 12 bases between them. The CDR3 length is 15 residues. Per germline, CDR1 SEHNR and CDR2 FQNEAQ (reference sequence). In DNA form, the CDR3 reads TGTGCCAGCAGCCTCACATCGTCGAGCAATCAGCCCCAGCATTTT. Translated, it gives CASSLTSSSNQPQHF.

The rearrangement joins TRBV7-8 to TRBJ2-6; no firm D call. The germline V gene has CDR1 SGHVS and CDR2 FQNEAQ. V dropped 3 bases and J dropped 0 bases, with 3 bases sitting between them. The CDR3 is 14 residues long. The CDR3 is CASSFRSGANVLTF. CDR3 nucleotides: TGTGCCAGCAGCTTCCGCTCTGGGGCCAACGTCCTGACTTTC.

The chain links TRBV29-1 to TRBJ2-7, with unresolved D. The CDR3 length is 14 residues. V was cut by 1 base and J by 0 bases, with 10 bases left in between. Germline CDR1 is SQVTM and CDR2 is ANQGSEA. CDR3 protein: CSVEGDRSSYEQYF. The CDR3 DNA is TGCAGCGTTGAAGGGGATAGGAGCTCCTACGAGCAGTACTTC.

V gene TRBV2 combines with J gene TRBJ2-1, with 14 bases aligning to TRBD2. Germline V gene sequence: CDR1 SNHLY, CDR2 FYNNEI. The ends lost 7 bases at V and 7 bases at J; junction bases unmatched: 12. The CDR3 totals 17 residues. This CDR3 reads CASNRLAGGPRDNEQFF. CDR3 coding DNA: TGTGCCAGCAATAGACTAGCGGGAGGGCCGAGGGATAATGAGCAGTTCTTC.